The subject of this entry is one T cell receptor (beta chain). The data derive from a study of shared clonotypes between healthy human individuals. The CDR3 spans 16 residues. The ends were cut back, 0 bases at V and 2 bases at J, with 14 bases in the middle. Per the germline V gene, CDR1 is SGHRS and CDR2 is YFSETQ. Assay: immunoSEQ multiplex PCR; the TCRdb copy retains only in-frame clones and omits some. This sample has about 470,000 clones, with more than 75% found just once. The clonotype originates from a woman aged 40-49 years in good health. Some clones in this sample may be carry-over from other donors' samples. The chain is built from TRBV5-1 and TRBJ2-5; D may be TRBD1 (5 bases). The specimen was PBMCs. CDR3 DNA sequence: TGCGCCAGCAGCTTGGGGGGCTCAGCCATGCAAGAGACCCAGTACTTC. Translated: CASSLGGSAMQETQYF.